The clone carrying this TCR beta chain was recorded once. Its antigen remains unknown. The CDR3 spans 13 residues. V lost 2 bases to trimming and J lost 11 bases; unmatched junction nucleotides: 9. Germline-derived CDR1 and CDR2 are SGHRS and YFSETQ. Only in-frame clones appear in the TCRdb table, and some are missing; sequencing was by immunoSEQ multiplex PCR. Of about 46,000 clones listed, 73% were seen once; the top ten hold around 10%. This sample was included in a study of PD-1 blockade in classical Hodgkin lymphoma. Whole-study results and caveats: Why repertoires differed is undefined; disease activity or prior therapy possibly contributed. Similar baseline diversity was found in complete responders and newly diagnosed patients.

Each of the patients experienced relapse following autologous stem cell transplantation, and their brentuximab vedotin exposure differed. This chain links TRBV5-1 with TRBJ1-1, with 7 bases matching TRBD1. This receptor was obtained from a human donor with classical Hodgkin lymphoma. The material was peripheral blood mononuclear cells (PBMCs), obtained at baseline. The CDR3: CASSFRQGSVAFF. DNA for the CDR3: TGCGCCAGCAGCTTCCGACAGGGATCGGTGGCTTTCTTT.